This note documents a single T cell receptor beta chain sequence. Its antigen is still unknown. Clones were sequenced by immunoSEQ multiplex PCR, and TCRdb holds only the in-frame ones, with some missing. The sample consists of some 60,000 clones, 70% to 85% of them appearing once. The data were obtained in a study of a mutant IDH1 vaccine in newly diagnosed glioma. Indicated time point: week 11, during vaccination. The study gave 300 ug of mutant IDH1 20-mer peptide per vaccine dose, with topical imiquimod. Germline loops: CDR1 MNHEY, CDR2 SVGAGI. V was clipped by 6 bases and J by 2 bases, with 17 bases between them. CDR3 length equals 15 residues.

The origin of this receptor is a man aged 25-45 years with glioma. The source material was PBMCs, sampled from a glioma patient whose treatment included an IDH1 peptide vaccine. The V gene is TRBV6-5, the J gene TRBJ2-7; a possible D gene is TRBD2 (5 bases). The CDR3 spells CASSTRGYLPYEQYF. CDR3 nucleotide sequence: TGTGCCAGCAGCACCCGCGGGTACCTACCCTACGAGCAGTACTTC.